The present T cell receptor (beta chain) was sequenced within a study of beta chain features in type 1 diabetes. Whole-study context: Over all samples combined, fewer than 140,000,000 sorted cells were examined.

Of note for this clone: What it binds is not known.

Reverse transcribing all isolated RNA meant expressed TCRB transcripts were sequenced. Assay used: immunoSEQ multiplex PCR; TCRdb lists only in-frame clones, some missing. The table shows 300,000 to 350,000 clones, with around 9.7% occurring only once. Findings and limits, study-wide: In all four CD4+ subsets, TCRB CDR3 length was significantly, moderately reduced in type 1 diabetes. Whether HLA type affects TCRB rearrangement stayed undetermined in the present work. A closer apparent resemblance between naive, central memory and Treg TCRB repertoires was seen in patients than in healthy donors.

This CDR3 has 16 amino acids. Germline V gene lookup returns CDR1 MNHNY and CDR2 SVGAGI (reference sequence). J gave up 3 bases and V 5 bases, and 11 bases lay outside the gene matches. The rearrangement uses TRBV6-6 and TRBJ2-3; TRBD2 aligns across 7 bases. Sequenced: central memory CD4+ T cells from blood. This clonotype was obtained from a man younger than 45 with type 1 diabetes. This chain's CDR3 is CASSREGYGRTDTQYF. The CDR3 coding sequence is TGTGCCAGCAGTAGGGAGGGGTACGGGAGAACAGATACGCAGTATTTT.